This paragraph covers one T cell receptor (beta chain) sequence. Its antigen is not identified. This entry comes from a study of T cell responses to AZD1222 COVID-19 vaccine. Study results and caveats: Clonal diversity may have been underestimated in mostly white British donors. After two AZD1222 doses, spike-specific TCR breadth and depth rose versus day 0. Seropositive at baseline were only a handful of AZD1222 recipients.

Only in-frame clones appear in the TCRdb table, and some are missing; sequencing was by immunoSEQ multiplex PCR. The sample holds around 120,000 clones, around 92% seen once. The CDR3 runs 14 residues. Trimming removed 3 bases at V and 0 bases at J, with 6 bases between. From germline, CDR1 is SNHLY and CDR2 FYNNEI. The material sequenced was peripheral blood, taken on day 0 of AZD1222 vaccination. The TCR sequence derives from an adult in good health. The rearrangement uses TRBV2 and TRBJ2-1; D might be TRBD1 or TRBD2, each matching 5 bases. CDR3 sequence reads: CASSERGSYNEQFF. In DNA form, the CDR3 reads TGTGCCAGCAGTGAGAGGGGCTCCTACAATGAGCAGTTCTTC.